The clone carrying this T cell receptor (beta chain) was detected many times. As yet, its antigen is unknown. The data are from a study of metastatic and nonmetastatic thyroid tumors. Study-level background: Malignant and benign thyroid patients had repertoires compared in peripheral blood and tumor or nodule tissue.

The CDR3 contains 16 residues. CDR1 and CDR2 (germline): ENHRY, SYGVKD. V gave up 1 base and J gave up 1 base, with 10 bases separating them. Authors' analysis steps: Between-group CDR3 differences, defined by clinicopathological status, yielded a distant-metastasis classifier for papillary thyroid cancer. TCRdb reprocessed the PCR reads using MiXCR. The V and J calls and clone size come from TCRdb's table, not from the authors' own analysis. Of 70,000 or so clones listed, 14% are singletons. Patients were all untreated before their thyroid surgery. Study conclusions and caveats: Reports indicated that malignant thyroid tumors showed significantly higher TCR beta diversity than benign nodules did, in blood and tumor.

Sequencing was carried out using blood. This chain connects TRBV10-3 to TRBJ2-2; a weak D match, TRBD2 (5 bases). The TCR originated in a male donor with papillary thyroid cancer or a benign thyroid nodule (not recorded which). Some clones in this sample may be carry-over from other donors' samples. This CDR3 reads CAISEFVGLNTGELFF. CDR3 in DNA: TGTGCCATCAGTGAGTTTGTCGGACTGAACACCGGGGAGCTGTTTTTT.